Listed below are T cell receptor beta chains from one sample, sequenced in a study of cytomegalovirus exposure and HLA in healthy donors. The repertoire was sequenced with immunoSEQ multiplex PCR; TCRdb's copy has only in-frame clones and lacks some. There are about 140,000 clones in the sample; about 75% occur only once, and 1.1% to 1.5% lies in the top ten. The sample consisted of PBMCs. Receptor source: a woman aged 40 to 50 in good health and CMV-seronegative. Each CDR3 is given with its conserved first and last residue. The order of the fields is CDR3 DNA, CDR3 protein, V gene, clone size, J gene, D gene. A D gene is named only where the DNA matches it firmly. Clone size is not always given. Where it is, it says once, few, many or a class for expanded clones.

TGTGCCAGCACTTGGAGCGAGGGTGAAGCTTTCTTT	CASTWSEGEAFF	TRBV5-6	NA	TRBJ1-1	NA
TGTGCCAGCAAGACGGGCAGGGCTCATAGCAATCAGCCCCAGCATTTT	CASKTGRAHSNQPQHF	TRBV28	NA	TRBJ1-5	NA
TGTGCCAGCAGTTACCTCGACAGAAAAGAGACCCAGTACTTC	CASSYLDRKETQYF	TRBV6-5	NA	TRBJ2-5	NA
TGTGCCACCAGCAGAGATGGCGTGACTAGCTTCAAAACAGATACGCAGTATTTT	CATSRDGVTSFKTDTQYF	TRBV15	few	TRBJ2-3	TRBD2
TGTGCCAGCAATATAAATGTTGCAACTAATGAAAAACTGTTTTTT	CASNINVATNEKLFF	TRBV6-1	NA	TRBJ1-4	NA
TGTGCCAGTAGTCTCGGGACATTCCACAATGAGCAGTTCTTC	CASSLGTFHNEQFF	TRBV19	once	TRBJ2-1	NA
TGTGCCAGCAGTTTTCCCCCTGGGGGCGGCGCTTTCTTT	CASSFPPGGGAFF	TRBV28	NA	TRBJ1-1	NA
TGTGCCAGCAGTGACTCCGGGACTAGTTTCAATGAGCAGTTCTTC	CASSDSGTSFNEQFF	TRBV6-4	once	TRBJ2-1	TRBD2
TGTGCCAGCAGTGATCCCTCGTTCATAGCGGGGACCCAAGAGACCCAGTACTTC	CASSDPSFIAGTQETQYF	TRBV2	NA	TRBJ2-5	TRBD2
TGTGCCAGCAGTGGAGATGGTGGCTACACCTTC	CASSGDGGYTF	TRBV28	NA	TRBJ1-2	NA
TGCGCCAGCAGCTTGGGGCGGGGGGACACTGAAGCTTTCTTT	CASSLGRGDTEAFF	TRBV5-1	once	TRBJ1-1	NA
TGTGCCAGCAGTTCCGCGGGAAACACCATATATTTT	CASSSAGNTIYF	TRBV6-5	NA	TRBJ1-3	NA
TGTGCCGGCCTGGACTTTTTCAACTCCTACAATGAGCAGTTCTTC	CAGLDFFNSYNEQFF	TRBV30	NA	TRBJ2-1	NA